This record looks at one T cell receptor (beta chain) sequence and its context. Its antigen is undetermined. PCR employed 60 Vbeta and 13 Jbeta primers. Clones were sequenced by immunoSEQ multiplex PCR, and TCRdb holds only the in-frame ones, with some missing. Of about 90,000 clones detected, around 76% appear once; the ten largest clones hold 19%. The data belong to a study of cytomegalovirus exposure and HLA in healthy donors. Study-wide results and limits: One variant, a missense change in DCLRE1C, was linked in a later analysis to TCR beta V- and J-gene trimming. According to a later analysis, most TCR beta chains associated with CMV appeared HLA-restricted. A prior analysis recorded that most TCR beta V segments were productive about 87% or about 30% of the time.

Germline V gene data show CDR1 as DFQATT and CDR2 as SNEGSKA (reference sequence). CDR3 size: 10 residues. V dropped 6 bases and J dropped 3 bases, with 4 bases sitting between them. The sequenced material came from PBMCs. The V gene is TRBV20-1, the J gene TRBJ2-3; D call uncertain. The clonotype was recovered from an older woman in good health and CMV-seropositive. In DNA, the CDR3 is TGCAGTGCCAGTACAGATACGCAGTATTTT. Protein sequence: CSASTDTQYF.